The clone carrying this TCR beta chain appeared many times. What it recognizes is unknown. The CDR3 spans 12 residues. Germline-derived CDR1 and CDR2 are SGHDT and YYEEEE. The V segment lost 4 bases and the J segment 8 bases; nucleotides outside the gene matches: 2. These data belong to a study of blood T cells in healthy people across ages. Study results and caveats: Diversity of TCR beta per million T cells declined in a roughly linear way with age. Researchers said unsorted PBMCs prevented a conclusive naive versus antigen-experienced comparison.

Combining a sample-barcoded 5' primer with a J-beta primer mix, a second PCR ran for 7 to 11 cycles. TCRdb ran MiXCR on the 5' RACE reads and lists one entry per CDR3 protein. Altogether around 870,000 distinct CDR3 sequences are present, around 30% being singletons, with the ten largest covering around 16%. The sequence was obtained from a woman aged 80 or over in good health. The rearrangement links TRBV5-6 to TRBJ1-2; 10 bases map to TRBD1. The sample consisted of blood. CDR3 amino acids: CASSDRGLGYTF. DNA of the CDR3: TGTGCCAGCAGCGACAGGGGGCTCGGCTACACCTTC.